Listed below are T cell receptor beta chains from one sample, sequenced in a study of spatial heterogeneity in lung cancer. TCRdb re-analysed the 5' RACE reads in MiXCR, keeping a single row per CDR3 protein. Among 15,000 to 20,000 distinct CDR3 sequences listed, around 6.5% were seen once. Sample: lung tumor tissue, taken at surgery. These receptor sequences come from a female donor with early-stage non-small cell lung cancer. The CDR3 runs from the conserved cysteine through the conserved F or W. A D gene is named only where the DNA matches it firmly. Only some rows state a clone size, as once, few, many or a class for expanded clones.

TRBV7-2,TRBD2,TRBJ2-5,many,TGTGCCAGCAGCTACCCCGCCCATAGCGGGAGGGCGGGAGAGACCCAGTACTTC,CASSYPAHSGRAGETQYF
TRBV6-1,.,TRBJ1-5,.,TGTGCCAGCAGTGTAGGGTTCAACAATCAGCCCCAGCATTTT,CASSVGFNNQPQHF
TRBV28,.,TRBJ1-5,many,TGTGCCACCCATCATCGGGGCGCTAATCAGCCCCAGCATTTT,CATHHRGANQPQHF
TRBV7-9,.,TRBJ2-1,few,TGTGCCAGCAGCTTGGCGGACAGTTCGACGTTCTTC,CASSLADSSTFF
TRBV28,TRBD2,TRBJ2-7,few,TGTGCCAGCAGTTCCTACCGACTAGCGGGAGGGCCCAGACACGAGCAGTACTTC,CASSSYRLAGGPRHEQYF
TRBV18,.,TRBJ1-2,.,TGTGCCAGCTCACCACCGACGGCTAACTATGGCTACACCTTC,CASSPPTANYGYTF
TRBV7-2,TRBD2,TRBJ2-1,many,TGTGCCAGCAGCTTATGGCTAGCGGGGAGCTCCTACAATGAGCAGTTCTTC,CASSLWLAGSSYNEQFF
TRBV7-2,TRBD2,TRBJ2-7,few,TGTGCCAGCAAACGGTCTAGCGGGTCCTACGAGCAGTACTTC,CASKRSSGSYEQYF
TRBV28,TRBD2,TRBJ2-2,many,TGTGCCAGCATGTTGGCTAGCGGGTTTATCGGGGAGCTGTTTTTT,CASMLASGFIGELFF
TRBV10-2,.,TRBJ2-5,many,TGCGCCAGCAGATTACTAGGGAGTCAAGAGACCCAGTACTTC,CASRLLGSQETQYF
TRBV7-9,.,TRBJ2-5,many,TGTGCCAGCAGCTCGGACCCGACCCAAGAGACCCAGTACTTC,CASSSDPTQETQYF
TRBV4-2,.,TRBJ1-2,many,TGTGCCAGCAGCCAAGCCCGCCCGTCCCAGAATGCCAACTATGGCTACACCTTC,CASSQARPSQNANYGYTF
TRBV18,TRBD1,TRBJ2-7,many,TGTGCCAGCTCACCATGGGACGGACAGGGTTCCGAGCAGTACTTC,CASSPWDGQGSEQYF
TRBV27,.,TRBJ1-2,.,TGTGCCAGCAGTCCCAACCCGGCAGCTAACTATGGCTACACCTTC,CASSPNPAANYGYTF
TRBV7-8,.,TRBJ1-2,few,TGTGCCAGCAGCAGAAGCAGTAGTCCCCCTGGCTACACCTTC,CASSRSSSPPGYTF
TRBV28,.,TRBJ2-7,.,TGTGCCAGCGAAGAGAGACCCTACGAGCAGTACTTC,CASEERPYEQYF
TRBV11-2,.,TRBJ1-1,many,TGTGCCAGCAGCTCTTATCGATACGGTGAAGCTTTCTTT,CASSSYRYGEAFF
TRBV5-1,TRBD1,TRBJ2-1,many,TGCGCCAGCAGCTTACAGGGGGCCGATGAGCAGTTCTTC,CASSLQGADEQFF
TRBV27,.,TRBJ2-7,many,TGTGCCAGCAGTTTAAGGGACTCCTACGAGCAGTACTTC,CASSLRDSYEQYF
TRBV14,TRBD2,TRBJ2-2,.,TGTGCCAGCAGCAACTACGGGACTAGCGGGGTCGGGGAGCTGTTTTTT,CASSNYGTSGVGELFF
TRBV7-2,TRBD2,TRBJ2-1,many,TGTGCCAGCAGCTTAGATCGACTAGCGGGAGTATATTTC,CASSLDRLAGVYF
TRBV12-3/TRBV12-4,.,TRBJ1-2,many,TGTGCCAGCAGTTTGGGCAACTATGGCTACACCTTC,CASSLGNYGYTF
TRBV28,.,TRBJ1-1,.,TGTGCCAGCAGTGAACCCCCAGGGAACACTGAAGCTTTCTTT,CASSEPPGNTEAFF
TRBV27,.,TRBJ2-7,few,TGTGCCAGCAGTACGGACAGCGACGAGCAGTACTTC,CASSTDSDEQYF
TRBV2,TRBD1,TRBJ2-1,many,TGTGCCAGCAGTTTGGACAGGAGCTCCTACAATGAGCAGTTCTTC,CASSLDRSSYNEQFF
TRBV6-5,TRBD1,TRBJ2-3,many,TGTGCCAGCAGTTACGGTACAGGGGCAGATACGCAGTATTTT,CASSYGTGADTQYF
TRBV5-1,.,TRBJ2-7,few,TGCGCCAGCAGCTTGGTGGACAGCTACGAGCAGTACTTC,CASSLVDSYEQYF
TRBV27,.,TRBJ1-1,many,TGTGCCAGCAGTTACGACATTTCGAACACTGAAGCTTTCTTT,CASSYDISNTEAFF
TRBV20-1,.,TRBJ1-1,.,TGCAGTGCTAGACCCCCGACAGTGAACACTGAAGCTTTCTTT,CSARPPTVNTEAFF
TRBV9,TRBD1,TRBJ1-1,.,TGTGCCAGCAGCCGGACAGGGGATAACACTGAAGCTTTCTTT,CASSRTGDNTEAFF
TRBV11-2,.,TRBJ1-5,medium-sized,TGTGCCAGCAGCTTAGGGGTTGGCAATCAGCCCCAGCATTTT,CASSLGVGNQPQHF